Given below is one T cell receptor beta chain in context. This clonotype occurred many times. It lacks a known antigen. No qualities accompany the bases; no much larger clone lies one base away. These data are taken from a study of neurological immune-mediated disorders (dated by TCRdb to between 2019 and 2020). Background for the entire study: Among the approximately 34 multiple sclerosis patients, approximately 30 had relapsing-remitting MS and 3 had secondary progressive MS. The cohort was made up of 68 subjects, consisting of roughly 15 HAM/TSP patients, roughly 35 multiple sclerosis patients and approximately 20 healthy controls. The study compared peripheral blood TCR-beta repertoires of HTLV-I-associated myelopathy (HAM/TSP) patients, multiple sclerosis patients and healthy controls using UMI-based sequencing. Alongside PBMC samples, the set of some 98 TCR-beta libraries contained longitudinal samples, technical triplicates, and paired CD4+ and CD8+ T-cell subsets that had been sorted.

What the study reported, not specific to this receptor: The MS cluster was not associated with any clinical or MRI features, and the authors stated that larger cohorts are needed. The highest TCR clonal expansion was observed in HAM/TSP patients, whereas the lowest was observed in MS patients, even when compared with healthy controls. Across subjects, expanded clones never shared an identical CDR3 amino acid sequence, which suggests that the TCR-beta repertoires in every group were private. In a phylogenetic analysis, the repertoires of 18 out of 34 MS patients fell into a single cluster of related CDR3 sequences, pointing to a possible signature at the repertoire level.

There are 12 amino acids in the CDR3, from cysteine to phenylalanine inclusive. Kept here is only the CDR3 DNA, which spans 36 bases and is read in frame from base 1. V sheds 8 bases and J sheds 5 bases, leaving 12 bases between their ends. CDR1 SNHLY and CDR2 FYNNEI were looked up in the germline V gene. Libraries from unsorted PBMCs were made from 2 million PBMCs kept in RNAlater at -80 degrees C until RNA extraction. Multiple sclerosis patients were enrolled in a US clinical protocol under which disease progression was evaluated by magnetic resonance imaging. PBMCs were separated from peripheral blood using Ficoll-Hypaque density gradient centrifugation and then cryopreserved in liquid nitrogen. cDNA synthesis used template-switch 5'RACE with a primer carrying a 10-nucleotide random unique molecular identifier tagging each TCR transcript. Each sequencing run produced over 200 million TCR-beta sequences covering 15-18 subjects. The RNeasy kit was used for extraction of total RNA. TCR-beta VDJ regions were amplified with primers for the TCR constant region and the 5'RACE anchor, using the KAPA Real-time Library Amplification kit. Sample indexes and Illumina adaptors were added in a first PCR, and a second PCR then increased library yield. The roughly 650 bp TCR product was size-selected on a 2% E-gel SizeSelection system after Ampure bead purification. Before pooling, libraries had their quality checked on a Bioanalyzer, their concentration measured with Qubit, and their quantity determined with the Kapa Library Quantification kit. An Illumina HiSeq 2500 sequenced the libraries paired-end 2 x 150 bp. To increase sequence diversity, about 25-31% phiX was spiked into each library pool. As for the original processing: The quality-filtered reads were processed with the UMI-based MiGEC pipeline, whose error correction step removed more than 80% of the raw TCR sequences. VDJ genes were aligned to IMGT germline references, and clonotypes were defined by unique CDR3 amino acid sequence plus V-J genes. Clonal expansion, Shannon diversity, and CDR3 relatedness (CalcPairwiseDistances, ClusterSamples) were evaluated with VDJtools, and phylogenetic trees were built with CLCbio workbench. Expanded clones were defined as having at least 8 unique UMIs, based on coefficient-of-variation modelling across technical triplicates. In TCRdb, the public reads were trimmed at Q25 with fastp and aligned with MiXCR, with productive beta chains retained. Records with the same CDR3 protein are collapsed into one entry carrying the most frequent genes and DNA. These V and J calls rely on TCRdb rather than the paper's analysis. The table for this sample lists roughly 70,000 distinct CDR3 sequences; around 5.5% of them were counted only once. The ten largest account for about 2.6% of the sample.

Recombination linked TRBV2 to TRBJ2-5, and the D gene may be TRBD1, 5 bases matching. This TCR derives from a woman in her twenties or thirties with multiple sclerosis. Material for sequencing was PBMCs. The CDR3 is CASGARRETQYF. Here is the DNA: TGTGCCAGCGGGGCTAGACGGGAGACCCAGTACTTC. Beyond the CDR3, the reference TRBV2 and TRBJ2-5 genes provide the residues; the full variable domain reads: EPEVTQTPSHQVTQMGQEVILRCVPISNHLYFYWYRQILGQKVEFLVSFYNNEISEKSEIFDDQFSVERPDGSNFTLKIRSTKLEDSAMYFCASGARRETQYFGPGTRLLVL.